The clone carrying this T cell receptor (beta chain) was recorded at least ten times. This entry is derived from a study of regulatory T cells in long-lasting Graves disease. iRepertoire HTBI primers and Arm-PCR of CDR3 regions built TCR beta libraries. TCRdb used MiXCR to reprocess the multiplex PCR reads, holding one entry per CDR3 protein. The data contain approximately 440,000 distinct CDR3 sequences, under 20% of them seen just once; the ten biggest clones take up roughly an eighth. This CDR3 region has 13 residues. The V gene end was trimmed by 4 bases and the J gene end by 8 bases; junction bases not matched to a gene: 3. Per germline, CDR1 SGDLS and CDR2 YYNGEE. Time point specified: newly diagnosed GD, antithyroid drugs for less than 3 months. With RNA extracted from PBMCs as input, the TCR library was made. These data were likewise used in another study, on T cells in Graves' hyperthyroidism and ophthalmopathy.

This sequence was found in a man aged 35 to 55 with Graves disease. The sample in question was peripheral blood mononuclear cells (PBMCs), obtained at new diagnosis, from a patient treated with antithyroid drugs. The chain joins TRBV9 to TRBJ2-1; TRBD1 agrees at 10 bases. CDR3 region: CASSRDRGYEQFF. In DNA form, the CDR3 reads TGTGCCAGCAGCCGGGACAGGGGCTATGAGCAGTTCTTC.